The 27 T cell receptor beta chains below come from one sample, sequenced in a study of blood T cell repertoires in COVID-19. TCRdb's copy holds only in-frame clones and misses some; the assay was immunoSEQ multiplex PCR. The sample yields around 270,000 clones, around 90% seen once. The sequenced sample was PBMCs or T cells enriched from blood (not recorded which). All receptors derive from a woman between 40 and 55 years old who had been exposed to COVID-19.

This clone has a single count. In DNA, the CDR3 is TGTGCCAGCAGCCACGGACAGGGACTTTATGGCTACACCTTC. As protein: CASSHGQGLYGYTF. The chain recombines TRBV7-9 with TRBJ1-2, with 8 bases aligning to TRBD1. This CDR3 is built from 14 residues. V was clipped by 5 bases and J by 5 bases; unmatched bases: 7. Germline CDR1 reads SEHNR; CDR2 reads FQNEAQ (reference sequence).

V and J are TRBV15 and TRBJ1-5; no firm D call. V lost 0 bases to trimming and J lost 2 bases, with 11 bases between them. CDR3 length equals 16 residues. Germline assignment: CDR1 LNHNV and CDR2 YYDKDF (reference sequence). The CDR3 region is CATSRDIGVGNQPQHF. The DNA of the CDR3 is TGTGCCACCAGCAGAGATATCGGGGTTGGCAATCAGCCCCAGCATTTT.

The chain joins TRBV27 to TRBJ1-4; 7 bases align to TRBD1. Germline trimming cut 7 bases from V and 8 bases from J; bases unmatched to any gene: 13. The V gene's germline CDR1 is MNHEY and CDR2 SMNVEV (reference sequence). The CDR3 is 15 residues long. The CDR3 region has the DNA TGTGCCAGCAAACAACCTAGACAGGGTGGGGAAAAACTGTTTTTT. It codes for CASKQPRQGGEKLFF.

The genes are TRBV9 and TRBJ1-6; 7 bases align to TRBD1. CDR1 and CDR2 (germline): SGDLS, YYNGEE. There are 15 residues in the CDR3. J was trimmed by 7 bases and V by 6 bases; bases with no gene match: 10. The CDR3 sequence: CASTLTGQLNSPLHF. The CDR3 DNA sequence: TGTGCCAGCACCCTAACGGGACAGCTAAATTCACCCCTCCACTTT. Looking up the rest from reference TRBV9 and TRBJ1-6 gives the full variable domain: DSGVTQTPKHLITATGQRVTLRCSPRSGDLSVYWYQQSLDQGLQFLIQYYNGEERAKGNILERFSAQQFPDLHSELNLSSLELGDSALYFCASTLTGQLNSPLHFGNGTRLTVT.

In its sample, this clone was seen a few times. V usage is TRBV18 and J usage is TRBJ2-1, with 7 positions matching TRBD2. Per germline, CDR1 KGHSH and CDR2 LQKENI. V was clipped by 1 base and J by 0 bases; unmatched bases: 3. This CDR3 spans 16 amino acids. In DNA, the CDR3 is TGTGCCAGCTCACCACGAAGCGGGGACTCCTACAATGAGCAGTTCTTC. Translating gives CASSPRSGDSYNEQFF. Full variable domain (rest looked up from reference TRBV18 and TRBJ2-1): NAGVMQNPRHLVRRRGQEARLRCSPMKGHSHVYWYRQLPEEGLKFMVYLQKENIIDESGMPKERFSAEFPKEGPSILRIQQVVRGDSAAYFCASSPRSGDSYNEQFFGPGTRLTVL.

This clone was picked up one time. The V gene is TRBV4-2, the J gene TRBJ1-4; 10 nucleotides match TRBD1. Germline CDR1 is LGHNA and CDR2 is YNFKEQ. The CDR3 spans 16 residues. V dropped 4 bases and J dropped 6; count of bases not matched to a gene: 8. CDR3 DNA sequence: TGTGCCAGCAGCCGCGACCGGGACAGGGGCCATGAAAAACTGTTTTTT. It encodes CASSRDRDRGHEKLFF.

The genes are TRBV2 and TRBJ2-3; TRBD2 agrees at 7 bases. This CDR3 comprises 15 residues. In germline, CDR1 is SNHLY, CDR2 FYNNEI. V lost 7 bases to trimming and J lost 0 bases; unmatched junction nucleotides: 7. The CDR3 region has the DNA TGTGCCAGCAAACGGGAGCGGGGTAGCACAGATACGCAGTATTTT. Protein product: CASKRERGSTDTQYF.

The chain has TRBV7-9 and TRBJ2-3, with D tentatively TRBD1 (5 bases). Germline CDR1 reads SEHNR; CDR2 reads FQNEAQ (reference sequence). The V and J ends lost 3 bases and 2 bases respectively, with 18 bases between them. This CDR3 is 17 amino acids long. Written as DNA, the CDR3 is TGTGCCAGCAGCTTCCTCCCTGGGGCCAGGGTCACAGATACGCAGTATTTT. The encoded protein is CASSFLPGARVTDTQYF.

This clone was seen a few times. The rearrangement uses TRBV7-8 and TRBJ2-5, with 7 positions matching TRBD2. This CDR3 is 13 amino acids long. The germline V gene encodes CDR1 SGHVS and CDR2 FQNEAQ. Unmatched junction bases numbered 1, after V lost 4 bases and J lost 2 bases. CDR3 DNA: TGTGCCAGCAGCTGGCGGGGGCAAGAGACCCAGTACTTC. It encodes CASSWRGQETQYF. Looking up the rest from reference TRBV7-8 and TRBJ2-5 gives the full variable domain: GAGVSQSPRYKVAKRGQDVALRCDPISGHVSLFWYQQALGQGPEFLTYFQNEAQLDKSGLPSDRFFAERPEGSVSTLKIQRTQQEDSAVYLCASSWRGQETQYFGPGTRLLVL.

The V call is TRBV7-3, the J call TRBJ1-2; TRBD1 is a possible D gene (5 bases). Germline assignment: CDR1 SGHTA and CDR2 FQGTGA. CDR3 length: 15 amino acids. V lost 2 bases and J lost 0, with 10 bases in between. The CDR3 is CASSLGGEANYGYTF. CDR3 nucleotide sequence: TGTGCCAGCAGCTTAGGAGGGGAGGCTAACTATGGCTACACCTTC.

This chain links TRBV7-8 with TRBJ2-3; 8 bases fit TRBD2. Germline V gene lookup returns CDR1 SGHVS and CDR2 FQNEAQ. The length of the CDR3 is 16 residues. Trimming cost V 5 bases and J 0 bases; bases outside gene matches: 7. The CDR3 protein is CASSGRGGTSTDTQYF. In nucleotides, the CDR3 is TGTGCCAGCAGCGGTCGGGGGGGGACTAGCACAGATACGCAGTATTTT.

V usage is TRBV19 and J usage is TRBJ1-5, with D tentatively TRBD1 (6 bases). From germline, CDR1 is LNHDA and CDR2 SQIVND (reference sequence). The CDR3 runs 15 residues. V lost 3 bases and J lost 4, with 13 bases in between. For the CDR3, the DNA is TGTGCCAGTAGTATGGTCAGGGGCCCGAATCAGCCCCAGCATTTT. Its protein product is CASSMVRGPNQPQHF.

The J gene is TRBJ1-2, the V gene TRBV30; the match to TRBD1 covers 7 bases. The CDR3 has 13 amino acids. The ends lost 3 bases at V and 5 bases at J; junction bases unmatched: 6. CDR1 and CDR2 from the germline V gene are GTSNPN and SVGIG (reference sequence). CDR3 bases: TGTGCCTGGAGCGCAGGGGGGATTTATGGCTACACCTTC. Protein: CAWSAGGIYGYTF. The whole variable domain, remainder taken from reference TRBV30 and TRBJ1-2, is SQTIHQWPATLVQPVGSPLSLECTVEGTSNPNLYWYRQAAGRGLQLLFYSVGIGQISSEVPQNLSASRPQDRQFILSSKKLLLSDSGFYLCAWSAGGIYGYTFGSGTRLTVV.

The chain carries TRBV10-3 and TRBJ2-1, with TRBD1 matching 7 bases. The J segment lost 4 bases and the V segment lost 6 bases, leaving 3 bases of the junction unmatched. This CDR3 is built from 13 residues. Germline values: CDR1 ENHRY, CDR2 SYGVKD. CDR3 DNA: TGTGCCATCAGCGACAGGGATTACAATGAGCAGTTCTTC. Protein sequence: CAISDRDYNEQFF.

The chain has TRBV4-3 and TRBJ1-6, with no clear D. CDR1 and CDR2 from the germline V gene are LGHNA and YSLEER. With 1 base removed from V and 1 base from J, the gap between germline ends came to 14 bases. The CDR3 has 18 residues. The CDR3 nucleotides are TGCGCCAGCAGCCAAGTGCCTGGTGGAGGATCCTATAATTCACCCCTCCACTTT. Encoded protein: CASSQVPGGGSYNSPLHF.

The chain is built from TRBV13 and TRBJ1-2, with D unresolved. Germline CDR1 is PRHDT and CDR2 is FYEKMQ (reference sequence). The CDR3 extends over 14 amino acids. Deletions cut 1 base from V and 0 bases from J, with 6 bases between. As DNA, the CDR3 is TGTGCCAGCAGCTTAGTGAGTACTAACTATGGCTACACCTTC. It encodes CASSLVSTNYGYTF.

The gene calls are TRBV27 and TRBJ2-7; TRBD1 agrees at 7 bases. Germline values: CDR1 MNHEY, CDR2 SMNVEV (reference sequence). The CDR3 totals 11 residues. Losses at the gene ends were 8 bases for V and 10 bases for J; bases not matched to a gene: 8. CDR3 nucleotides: TGTGCCAGCGGGACAGCCCTACGACAGTACTTC. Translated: CASGTALRQYF.

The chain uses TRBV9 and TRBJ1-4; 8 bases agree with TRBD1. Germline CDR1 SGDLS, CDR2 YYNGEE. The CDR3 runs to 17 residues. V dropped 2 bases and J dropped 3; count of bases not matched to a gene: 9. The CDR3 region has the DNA TGTGCCAGCAGCGTTTGGGGCCAGGGGGCGCCTAATGAAAAACTGTTTTTT. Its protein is CASSVWGQGAPNEKLFF.

CDR3 protein: CASSEGQISYNEQFF. CDR3 coding DNA: TGTGCCAGCAGTGAGGGGCAGATCTCCTACAATGAGCAGTTCTTC. The chain has TRBV6-1 and TRBJ2-1; weak D call: TRBD1 (5 bases). CDR1 is MNHNS, CDR2 SASEGT, per germline. The CDR3 is 15 residues long. V lost 3 bases and J lost 0, with 9 bases in between.

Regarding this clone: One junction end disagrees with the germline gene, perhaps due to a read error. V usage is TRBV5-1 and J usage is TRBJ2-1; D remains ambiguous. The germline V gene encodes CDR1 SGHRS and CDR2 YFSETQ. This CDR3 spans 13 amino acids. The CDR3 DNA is TGTGCCAGCAAGACTGACCATTACAATGAGCAGTTCTTC. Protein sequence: CASKTDHYNEQFF.

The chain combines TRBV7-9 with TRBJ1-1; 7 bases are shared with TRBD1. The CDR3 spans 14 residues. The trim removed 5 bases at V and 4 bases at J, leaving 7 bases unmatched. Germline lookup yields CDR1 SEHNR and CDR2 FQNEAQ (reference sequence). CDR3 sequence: CASSKDRDATEAFF. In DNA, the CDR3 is TGTGCCAGCAGCAAAGACAGGGACGCCACTGAAGCTTTCTTT.

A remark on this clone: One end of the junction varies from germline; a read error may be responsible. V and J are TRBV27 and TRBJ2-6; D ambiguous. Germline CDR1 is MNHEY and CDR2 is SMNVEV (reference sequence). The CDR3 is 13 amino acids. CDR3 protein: CASSLSGANVLTF. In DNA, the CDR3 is TGTGCCAGCAGTCTATCTGGGGCCAACGTCCTGACTTTC.

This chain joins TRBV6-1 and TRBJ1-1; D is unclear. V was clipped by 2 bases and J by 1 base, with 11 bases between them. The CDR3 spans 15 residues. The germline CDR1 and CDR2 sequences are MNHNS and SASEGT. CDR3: CASSEPSVSNTEAFF. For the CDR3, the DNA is TGTGCCAGCAGTGAACCATCGGTATCGAACACTGAAGCTTTCTTT.

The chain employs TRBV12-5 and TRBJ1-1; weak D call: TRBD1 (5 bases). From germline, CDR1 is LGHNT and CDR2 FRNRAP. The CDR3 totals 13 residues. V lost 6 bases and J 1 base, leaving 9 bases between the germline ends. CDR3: CASGKQANTEAFF. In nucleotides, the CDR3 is TGTGCTAGTGGGAAACAGGCGAACACTGAAGCTTTCTTT.

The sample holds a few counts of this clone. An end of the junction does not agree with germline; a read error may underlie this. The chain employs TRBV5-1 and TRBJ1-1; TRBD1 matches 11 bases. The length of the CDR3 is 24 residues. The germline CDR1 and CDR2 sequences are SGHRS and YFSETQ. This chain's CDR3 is CASSPMLWEVPGTGGGVVTTEAFF. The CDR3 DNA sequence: TGTGCCAGCAGCCCAATGTTATGGGAGGTTCCCGGGACAGGGGGTGGGGTTGTGACCACTGAAGCTTTCTTT.

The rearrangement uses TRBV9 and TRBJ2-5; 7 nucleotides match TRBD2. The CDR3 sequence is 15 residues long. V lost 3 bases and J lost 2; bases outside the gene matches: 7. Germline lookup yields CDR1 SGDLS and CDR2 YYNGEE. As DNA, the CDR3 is TGTGCCAGCAGCGCTGCCGGGGGGTTACAAGAGACCCAGTACTTC. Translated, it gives CASSAAGGLQETQYF.

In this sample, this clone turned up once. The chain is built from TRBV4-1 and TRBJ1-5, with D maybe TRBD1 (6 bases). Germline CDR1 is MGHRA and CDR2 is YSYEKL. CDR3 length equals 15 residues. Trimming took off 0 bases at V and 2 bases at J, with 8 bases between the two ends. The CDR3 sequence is CASSQDGQRNQPQHF. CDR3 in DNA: TGCGCCAGCAGCCAAGATGGACAGCGCAATCAGCCCCAGCATTTT.